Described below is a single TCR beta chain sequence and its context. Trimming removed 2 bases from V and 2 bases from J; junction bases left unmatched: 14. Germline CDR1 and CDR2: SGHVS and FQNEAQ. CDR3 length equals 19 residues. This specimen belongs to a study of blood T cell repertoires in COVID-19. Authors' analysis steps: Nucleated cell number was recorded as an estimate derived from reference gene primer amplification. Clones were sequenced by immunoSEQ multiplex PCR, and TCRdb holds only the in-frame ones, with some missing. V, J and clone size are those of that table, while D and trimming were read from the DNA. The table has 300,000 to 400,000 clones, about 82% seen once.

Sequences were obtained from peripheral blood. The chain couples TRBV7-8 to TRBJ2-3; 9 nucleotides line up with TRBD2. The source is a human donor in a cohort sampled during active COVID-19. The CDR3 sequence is CASSLRGGALDLVTDTQYF. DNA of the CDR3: TGTGCCAGCAGCTTACGCGGGGGGGCCTTAGATTTAGTCACAGATACGCAGTATTTT.